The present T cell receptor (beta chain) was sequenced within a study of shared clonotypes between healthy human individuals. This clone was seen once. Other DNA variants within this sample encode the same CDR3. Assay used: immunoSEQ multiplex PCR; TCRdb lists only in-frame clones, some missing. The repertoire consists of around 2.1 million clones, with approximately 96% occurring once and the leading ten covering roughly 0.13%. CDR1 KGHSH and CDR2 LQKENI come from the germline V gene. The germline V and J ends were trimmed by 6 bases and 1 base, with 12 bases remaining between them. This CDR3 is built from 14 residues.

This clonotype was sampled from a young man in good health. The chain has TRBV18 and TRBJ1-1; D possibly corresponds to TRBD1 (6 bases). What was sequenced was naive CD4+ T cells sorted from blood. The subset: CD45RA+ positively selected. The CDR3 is CASSLQGKNTEAFF. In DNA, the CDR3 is TGTGCCAGCTCGCTACAGGGTAAGAACACTGAAGCTTTCTTT.